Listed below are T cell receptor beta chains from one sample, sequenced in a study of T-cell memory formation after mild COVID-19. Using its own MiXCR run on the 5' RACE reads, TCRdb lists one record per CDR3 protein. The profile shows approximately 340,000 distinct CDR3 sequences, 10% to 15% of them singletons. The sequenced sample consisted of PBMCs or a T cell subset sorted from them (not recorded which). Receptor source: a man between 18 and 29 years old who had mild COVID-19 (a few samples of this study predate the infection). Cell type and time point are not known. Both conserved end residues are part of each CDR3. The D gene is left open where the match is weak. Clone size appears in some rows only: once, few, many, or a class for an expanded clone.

CASLAYGASHRANVLTF TGTGCCAGCCTGGCCTACGGGGCTTCCCACCGGGCCAACGTCCTGACTTTC TRBJ2-6 TRBV6-2/TRBV6-3 . few
CASSPDRDPRGSPLHF TGTGCCAGCAGCCCGGACCGGGACCCAAGGGGATCACCCCTCCACTTT TRBJ1-6 TRBV5-4 . few
CASSSRTGGTDTQYF TGTGCCAGCAGCTCCCGGACAGGGGGCACAGATACGCAGTATTTT TRBJ2-3 TRBV7-2 TRBD1 .
CASSSGVLGPEAFF TGTGCCAGCAGTTCCGGGGTTCTGGGACCTGAAGCTTTCTTT TRBJ1-1 TRBV6-5 . .
CASSREYTGELFF TGTGCCAGCAGCCGAGAGTACACCGGGGAGCTGTTTTTT TRBJ2-2 TRBV5-5 . few
CSARVVVDQPQHF TGCAGTGCTAGAGTGGTAGTCGATCAGCCCCAGCATTTT TRBJ1-5 TRBV20-1 . .
CASRPWDREGNEQFF TGTGCCAGCAGACCCTGGGACAGGGAGGGCAATGAGCAGTTCTTC TRBJ2-1 TRBV3-1 TRBD1 few
CASSLYEGSKETQYF TGTGCCAGCAGCTTATACGAGGGATCCAAGGAGACCCAGTACTTC TRBJ2-5 TRBV7-9 . few
CASSQTGTGFGEAFF TGTGCCAGCAGCCAGACCGGGACAGGGTTCGGTGAAGCTTTCTTT TRBJ1-1 TRBV4-2 TRBD1 few
CASSSTEYGYTF TGTGCCAGCAGCTCTACCGAGTATGGCTACACCTTC TRBJ1-2 TRBV28 . .
CSARARGPETQYF TGCAGTGCTAGAGCAAGGGGTCCGGAGACCCAGTACTTC TRBJ2-5 TRBV20-1 . few
CASSLDSHTQYF TGCGCCAGCAGCTTGGACTCCCATACGCAGTATTTT TRBJ2-3 TRBV5-1 . .
CASSKAGGGNAQDDTQYF TGTGCCAGCAGCAAAGCTGGAGGAGGAAATGCCCAAGATGATACGCAGTATTTT TRBJ2-3 TRBV21-1 . .
CASSLGQGAEEAFF TGCGCCAGCAGCCTGGGACAGGGGGCCGAAGAAGCTTTCTTT TRBJ1-1 TRBV5-1 TRBD1 many
CASSQEGVHGELFF TGTGCCAGCAGCCAAGAAGGGGTCCACGGGGAGCTGTTTTTT TRBJ2-2 TRBV3-1 . .
CASSYRSGLVYNEQFF TGTGCCAGCAGTTACCGATCAGGGTTAGTCTACAATGAGCAGTTCTTC TRBJ2-1 TRBV6-5 . few
CASNTGSLYNEQFF TGTGCCAGCAATACGGGTTCGCTCTACAATGAGCAGTTCTTC TRBJ2-1 TRBV12-3/TRBV12-4 . few
CSVSIAREGPYEQYF TGCAGCGTCAGCATCGCCAGGGAAGGACCCTACGAGCAGTACTTC TRBJ2-7 TRBV29-1 . many
CASSQLTGDYEQYF TGTGCCAGCAGCCAGCTGACAGGGGATTACGAGCAGTACTTC TRBJ2-7 TRBV12-3/TRBV12-4 TRBD1 .
CASSPRRIGMDGNEQFF TGTGCCAGCAGCCCCCGGCGGATAGGGATGGACGGCAATGAGCAGTTCTTC TRBJ2-1 TRBV27 . .
CSVERGRATEAFF TGCAGCGTTGAACGGGGTAGGGCCACTGAAGCTTTCTTT TRBJ1-1 TRBV29-1 . .
CASSVGGGTSYNEQFF TGTGCCAGCAGCGTAGGTGGGGGGACGTCCTACAATGAGCAGTTCTTC TRBJ2-1 TRBV9 . .
CAMAGTAADTQYF TGTGCCATGGCGGGGACTGCGGCAGATACGCAGTATTTT TRBJ2-3 TRBV10-3 . .
CASSPNGQGWDEQYF TGCGCCAGCAGCCCCAACGGGCAGGGCTGGGACGAGCAGTACTTC TRBJ2-7 TRBV4-1 . .
CASSDRALETQYF TGTGCCAGCTCCGACAGGGCTTTAGAGACCCAGTACTTC TRBJ2-5 TRBV18 TRBD1 .
CASSQRRGTAVDTQYF TGTGCCAGCAGCCAAAGACGCGGGACGGCCGTCGATACGCAGTATTTT TRBJ2-3 TRBV3-1 . .
CASSQLSPLHF TGTGCCAGCAGCCAACTATCACCCCTCCACTTT TRBJ1-6 TRBV28 . .
CASEEQGYNSPLHF TGTGCCAGCGAGGAACAGGGTTATAATTCACCCCTCCACTTT TRBJ1-6 TRBV6-1 . .
CASSQLAGQWETQYF TGTGCCAGCAGTCAACTAGCGGGCCAATGGGAGACCCAGTACTTC TRBJ2-5 TRBV12-3/TRBV12-4 TRBD2 .
CAIVEATRGEQYF TGTGCCATCGTCGAGGCAACTAGAGGCGAGCAGTACTTC TRBJ2-7 TRBV10-3 . many
CASAQGTANYGYTF TGTGCCAGCGCCCAGGGAACAGCTAACTATGGCTACACCTTC TRBJ1-2 TRBV6-2/TRBV6-3 . .
CASSRKPIISSYNEQFF TGCGCCAGCAGCCGAAAGCCCATTATAAGCTCCTACAATGAGCAGTTCTTC TRBJ2-1 TRBV4-3 . many
CASSPLGVSSYNEQFF TGTGCCAGCTCACCCCTCGGCGTGTCCTCCTACAATGAGCAGTTCTTC TRBJ2-1 TRBV18 . .
CASSEAGGGGYTF TGTGCCAGCAGTGAAGCAGGGGGCGGAGGCTACACCTTC TRBJ1-2 TRBV6-1 TRBD1 few
CASSLRAESSYEQYF TGCGCCAGCAGCTTGAGGGCCGAGTCCTCCTACGAGCAGTACTTC TRBJ2-7 TRBV5-1 . .
CASSFQGHGELFF TGTGCCAGCAGCTTCCAGGGCCACGGGGAGCTGTTTTTT TRBJ2-2 TRBV5-5 . .
CASSELGRGQETQYF TGTGCCAGCAGTGAATTAGGCAGGGGGCAGGAGACCCAGTACTTC TRBJ2-5 TRBV6-1 TRBD1 .
CASSRSPSSTDTQYF TGCGCCAGCAGCCGTAGCCCTTCTAGCACAGATACGCAGTATTTT TRBJ2-3 TRBV5-1 . .
CASSLATRGKNTQYF TGTGCCAGCAGCTTAGCCACGCGGGGCAAAAATACGCAGTATTTT TRBJ2-3 TRBV7-2 . many
CASMRGAMTEAFF TGCGCCAGCATGCGGGGGGCGATGACTGAAGCTTTCTTT TRBJ1-1 TRBV5-1 . many
CASSERTGGPGETQYF TGTGCCAGCAGTGAACGTACCGGAGGACCCGGGGAGACCCAGTACTTC TRBJ2-5 TRBV2 . .
CASRVSPGLDTGELFF TGTGCCAGCAGGGTGAGCCCGGGACTAGACACCGGGGAGCTGTTTTTT TRBJ2-2 TRBV6-5 TRBD2 .
CASSRTVNTEAFF TGTGCCAGCAGTCGAACGGTGAACACTGAAGCTTTCTTT TRBJ1-1 TRBV6-5 . many
CASSFYPGGAMDTQYF TGTGCCAGCAGTTTTTACCCGGGGGGGGCCATGGATACGCAGTATTTT TRBJ2-3 TRBV27 TRBD2 many
CASSFGPGKNYGYTF TGCGCCAGCAGCTTTGGGCCGGGGAAAAACTATGGCTACACCTTC TRBJ1-2 TRBV5-1 . few
CASSRSTGVDTGELFF TGCGCCAGCAGCCGTTCGACAGGGGTGGACACCGGGGAGCTGTTTTTT TRBJ2-2 TRBV4-3 TRBD1 many